These T cell receptor beta chains were read from a single sample in a study of control samples from healthy donors and cancer patients. Some clones are missing from TCRdb's copy, which holds only in-frame ones; the method was immunoSEQ multiplex PCR. The data contain fewer than 120,000 clones, around 89% of them singletons. Material for sequencing was PBMCs. Receptor source: a woman aged 55-70 years with lung cancer. Each CDR3 is given with its conserved first and last residue. The D gene is left open where the match is weak. Not every row has a clone size; where given, it reads once, few, many or a size class.

d_call	v_call	clone_size	j_call	cdr3_nt	cdr3_aa
TRBD2	TRBV6-1	NA	TRBJ2-5	TGTGCCAGCAGTGACGTGATATTGGCGGGGGGGCAGGAGACCCAGTACTTC	CASSDVILAGGQETQYF
NA	TRBV5-1	NA	TRBJ1-1	TGCGCCAGCAGCTTGTCCCCGGAGAACACTGAAGCTTTCTTT	CASSLSPENTEAFF
NA	TRBV7-9	NA	TRBJ1-5	TGTGCCAGCAGCTCCTCGGGACATCAGCATTTT	CASSSSGHQHF
NA	TRBV7-2	once	TRBJ2-7	TGTGCCAGCAGCTTATCTGGGCAGGGAGCCAGCGAGCAGTACTTC	CASSLSGQGASEQYF
NA	TRBV5-1	NA	TRBJ2-7	TGCGCCAGCAGCTTGTTAACAGGCCCCCAAGGGGAGCAGTACTTC	CASSLLTGPQGEQYF
NA	TRBV4-3	NA	TRBJ1-1	TGCGCCAGCAGCCAAGTATCGGGGAACACTGAAGCTTTCTTT	CASSQVSGNTEAFF
NA	TRBV7-2	NA	TRBJ1-2	TGTGCCAGCAGCTTAGTGCTGAGGAGCTATGGCTACACCTTC	CASSLVLRSYGYTF
TRBD1	TRBV6-5	NA	TRBJ2-7	TGTGCCAGCAGTTCGACAGGGGGCCGTTTTTTATACGAGCAGTACTTC	CASSSTGGRFLYEQYF
NA	TRBV6-5	NA	TRBJ1-1	TGTGCCAGCAGGCTGGCTGACACTGAAGCTTTCTTT	CASRLADTEAFF
TRBD2	TRBV6-5	NA	TRBJ2-7	TGTGCCAGCAGCGATACGGGGGGGAAAGGTGAGCAGTACTTC	CASSDTGGKGEQYF
NA	TRBV30	NA	TRBJ2-3	TGTGCCTGGACTGGAGGGATCAGCACAGATACGCAGTATTTT	CAWTGGISTDTQYF
NA	TRBV7-2	NA	TRBJ1-5	TGTGCCAGCAGCCCGGGAGGGAATCAGCCCCAGCATTTT	CASSPGGNQPQHF
NA	TRBV18	NA	TRBJ1-6	TGTGCCAGCTCACCTCAAGAGGGGGGCCCCACTTCACCCCTCCACTTT	CASSPQEGGPTSPLHF
NA	TRBV15	NA	TRBJ2-5	TGTGCCACCAGCAGAGATCCGGGGCAGGAGACCCAGTACTTC	CATSRDPGQETQYF
TRBD1	TRBV5-8	NA	TRBJ1-2	TGTGCCAGCGGAACAAAGAGACAGGGTCCCCGAGGTGGCTACACCTTC	CASGTKRQGPRGGYTF
NA	TRBV19	NA	TRBJ1-5	TGTGCCAGTAGTTTGTCAGGGCTTGAGCAAAATCAGCCCCAGCATTTT	CASSLSGLEQNQPQHF
TRBD2	TRBV15	NA	TRBJ2-1	TGTGCCACCAGCAGAGATGTCAGCGGGGGGCCCATCTCCTACAATGAGCAGTTCTTC	CATSRDVSGGPISYNEQFF
TRBD1	TRBV6-5	once	TRBJ1-1	TGTGCCAGCAGTTTACAGGGGGGAATTACTGAAGCTTTCTTT	CASSLQGGITEAFF
TRBD1	TRBV30	NA	TRBJ2-7	TGTGCCTGGAGCCATTTGGGACAGCGCTCCTACGAGCAGTACTTC	CAWSHLGQRSYEQYF
NA	TRBV3-1/TRBV3-2	NA	TRBJ2-7	TGTGCCAGCAGCCAAGGATGGGGATCAACCTACGAGCAGTACTTC	CASSQGWGSTYEQYF
TRBD1	TRBV20-1	NA	TRBJ1-5	TGCAGTGCTAGTTCCCAGTTAGTCCAAGGGGGCTATAGCAATCAGCCCCAGCATTTT	CSASSQLVQGGYSNQPQHF
NA	TRBV4-1	NA	TRBJ1-2	TGCGCCAGCAGCCAACTACCACGAGGGGCAGTCTCTAACTATGGCTACACCTTC	CASSQLPRGAVSNYGYTF
NA	TRBV18	once	TRBJ2-2	TGTGCCAGCTCACCCCGACAGGCCCCAGGGACCGGGGAGCTGTTTTTT	CASSPRQAPGTGELFF
TRBD2	TRBV3-1/TRBV3-2	once	TRBJ2-1	TGTGCCAGCAGGCAGACTAGCGGGAGGGGAAATGAGCAGTTCTTC	CASRQTSGRGNEQFF
NA	TRBV10-3	once	TRBJ1-1	TGTGCCATCAGTGAAGGGGGGGCAAAGGGCACTGAAGCTTTCTTT	CAISEGGAKGTEAFF
NA	TRBV5-1	NA	TRBJ1-6	TGCGCCAGCAGCCACGGACAGAGCCTCAATTCACCCCTCCACTTT	CASSHGQSLNSPLHF
TRBD2	TRBV2	NA	TRBJ2-7	TGTGCCAGCAAATACGGGACTAGCGGGGGGGTAGGGAGCGAGCAGTACTTC	CASKYGTSGGVGSEQYF
TRBD1	TRBV6-2/TRBV6-3	once	TRBJ1-2	TGTGCCAGCAGTTTACTGGGACAGGGGGACTACACCTTC	CASSLLGQGDYTF
NA	TRBV27	once	TRBJ2-7	TGTGCCAGCAGTTTAGTAGGGTACGAGCAGTACTTC	CASSLVGYEQYF
TRBD1	TRBV4-1	NA	TRBJ1-1	TGCGCCAGCAGCCAAGGAACAGGGGGGAACACTGAAGCTTTCTTT	CASSQGTGGNTEAFF
NA	TRBV6-2/TRBV6-3	NA	TRBJ2-7	TGTGCCAGCAGTTTCCCGTCAGGGGACGAGCAGTACTTC	CASSFPSGDEQYF
NA	TRBV28	NA	TRBJ2-7	TGTGCCAGCAGTCTAACCTACGAGCAGTACTTC	CASSLTYEQYF
NA	TRBV3-1/TRBV3-2	NA	TRBJ1-6	TGTGCCAGCAGCCAAGAGGCAGGGTCCTATTCACCCCTCCACTTT	CASSQEAGSYSPLHF
NA	TRBV5-1	NA	TRBJ1-1	TGCGCCAGCAGTATTTCTACGGGGGAATTGAACACTGAAGCTTTCTTT	CASSISTGELNTEAFF
NA	TRBV7-2	NA	TRBJ1-3	TGTGCCAGCAGCGGAAACGGACCGATATCTGGAAACACCATATATTTT	CASSGNGPISGNTIYF
TRBD2	TRBV30	NA	TRBJ2-1	TGTGCCTGGCGGGAGGACTCCTACAATGAGCAGTTCTTC	CAWREDSYNEQFF
NA	TRBV7-9	NA	TRBJ2-2	TGTGCCAGCAGCTTTTATTCTAGGATTAAGGACACCGGGGAGCTGTTTTTT	CASSFYSRIKDTGELFF
TRBD1	TRBV12-3/TRBV12-4	NA	TRBJ1-1	TGTGCCAGCAGTTCGACAGGGTTTCGCGAAGCTTTCTTT	CASSSTGFREAFF
TRBD2	TRBV25-1	NA	TRBJ2-7	TGTGCCAGCAACACTAGCGGGACAGATGAGAGCTCCTACGAGCAGTACTTC	CASNTSGTDESSYEQYF
NA	TRBV5-1	few	TRBJ1-5	TGCGCCAGCAGCTTGGGTCTAAATAGCAATCAGCCCCAGCATTTT	CASSLGLNSNQPQHF
NA	TRBV9	NA	TRBJ1-1	TGTGCCAGCAGCGCTCACATGAACACTGAAGCTTTCTTT	CASSAHMNTEAFF
TRBD1	TRBV14	NA	TRBJ2-7	TGTGCCAGCAGCCGGAACAGGGGTGCCTACGAGCAGTACTTC	CASSRNRGAYEQYF
NA	TRBV27	NA	TRBJ1-4	TGTGCCAGCAGCCCCCGGCGGGGTGGGAATGAAAAACTGTTTTTT	CASSPRRGGNEKLFF
NA	TRBV7-9	few	TRBJ1-5	TGTGCCAGCAGCTTAGGGAGCTTTCAGCCCCAGCATTTT	CASSLGSFQPQHF
NA	TRBV12-3/TRBV12-4	NA	TRBJ1-1	TGTGCCAGCAGTTTATTTATGAACACTGAAGCTTTCTTT	CASSLFMNTEAFF
TRBD1	TRBV4-1	NA	TRBJ2-7	TGCGCCAGCAGCCTTCAGGGGGCACGAGAGCAGTACTTC	CASSLQGAREQYF
TRBD1	TRBV9	once	TRBJ2-5	TGTGCCAGCAGCGCCGGACAGGGCCGCGACCAGTACTTC	CASSAGQGRDQYF
TRBD1	TRBV15	NA	TRBJ2-7	TGTGCCAGCGGGCGGGACAGGGGGCGCGAGCAGTACTTC	CASGRDRGREQYF
NA	TRBV15	NA	TRBJ2-5	TGTGCCACCAGCAGAGAATTTAGCGGAATGGAGACCCAGTACTTC	CATSREFSGMETQYF
TRBD1	TRBV7-9	NA	TRBJ2-7	TGTGCCAGCAGCACACAGGGGGAGACCTACGAGCAGTACTTC	CASSTQGETYEQYF
NA	TRBV5-4	NA	TRBJ2-6	TGTGCCAGCAGCCTGCTCTTAGGGGCCAACGTCCTGACTTTC	CASSLLLGANVLTF
TRBD2	TRBV9	NA	TRBJ2-3	TGTGCCAGCAGCGTAGGGACTAGCGGGAGAAGAGATACGCAGTATTTT	CASSVGTSGRRDTQYF
TRBD2	TRBV5-6	NA	TRBJ2-1	TGTGCCAGCAGCTTGGTCCCTAGCGGGTCGAATGAGCAGTTCTTC	CASSLVPSGSNEQFF